The clone carrying this TCR beta chain has a single count. This record comes from a study of blood T cell repertoires in COVID-19. For the study at large: Collection of acute and convalescent COVID-19 samples took place in the United States, Italy and Spain.

The V gene lost 2 bases and the J gene lost 5 bases, with 7 bases spanning the gap. The germline CDR1 and CDR2 sequences are MDHEN and SYDVKM. There are 13 residues in the CDR3. Everyone who took part was about 18 to 90 years old, and they came from 20 to 25 US areas. Assignments of participants to cohorts depended upon their own reported clinical history. In the study's own analysis: Reference gene primer amplification gave estimated nucleated cell counts. Sequenced by immunoSEQ multiplex PCR; TCRdb stores in-frame clones only, minus some. V, J and clone size reflect that table, while D and trimming were determined from the DNA. The sample records about 260,000 clones, 88% being singletons.

The sequence came from a woman aged 45 to 65 who had recovered from COVID-19. This chain connects TRBV28 to TRBJ1-5, with a possible D match to TRBD1 (5 bases). Sequenced input: PBMCs or T cells enriched from blood (not recorded which). CDR3 sequence: CASSLRRDQPQHF. Here the CDR3 DNA reads TGTGCCAGCAGTTTACGCAGGGATCAGCCCCAGCATTTT.